Listed below are T cell receptor beta chains from one sample, sequenced in a study of T cell changes during pregnancy in multiple sclerosis. Sequenced by immunoSEQ multiplex PCR; TCRdb stores in-frame clones only, minus some. The sample includes around 80,000 clones, 90% to 95% of them seen just once. This specimen was peripheral blood, taken in the second trimester of pregnancy. The source of these receptors is a female donor with multiple sclerosis, enrolled in a pregnancy study. Both conserved end residues are part of each CDR3. Fields, in order: J gene, V gene, CDR3 protein.

>TRBJ1-2|TRBV28
CASSLPAGYSIDGYTF
>TRBJ2-7|TRBV2
CASSETPADRSF
>TRBJ2-1|TRBV18
CASSPGLYNEQFF
>TRBJ2-2|TRBV7-2
CASSLLRAGPAGELFF
>TRBJ1-3|TRBV28
CASSFPLNTIYF
>TRBJ2-1|TRBV12-5
CASGSGFEQFF
>TRBJ1-4|TRBV6-5
CASSYSFPGKSEKLFF
>TRBJ2-3|TRBV7-3
CASSLGAGDTDTQYF
>TRBJ2-7|TRBV7-9
CASRGTASYEQYF
>TRBJ2-7|TRBV6-5
CASSYSSGTRGEQYF
>TRBJ2-5|TRBV30
CAWSATGVLGETQYF
>TRBJ1-1|TRBV18
CASSPPGQQVGEAFF
>TRBJ2-1|TRBV5-1
CASSLTPQLAGGYNEQFF
>TRBJ1-2|TRBV4-1
CASSQVVRDRVHDGYTF